One sample yielded the 18 T cell receptor beta chains listed below, sequenced in a study of T-cell memory formation after mild COVID-19 listed by TCRdb under 2021. Library generation was performed with 5' RACE. Reads for this sample came from an Illumina NovaSeq 6000. Through fastp at Q25 and MiXCR, TCRdb rebuilt clones from the public reads, retaining in-frame beta chains. Under each unique CDR3 protein, matching rows form one entry showing the most common genes and DNA. This sample has 40,000 to 60,000 distinct CDR3 sequences in its table, and about 7.3% of those were observed once. 1.4% of the sample is taken by the ten largest. The sequenced sample was PBMCs or a T cell subset sorted from them (not recorded which). The receptor set was obtained from a man between 18 and 35 years old who had mild COVID-19 (a few samples of this study predate the infection). The sample titles of this study are shuffled in the database, so cell type and time point are left out; the donor was told from shared clones.

At least ten counts were recorded for this clonotype. The chain links TRBV6-6 to TRBJ2-2, with D tentatively TRBD1 (6 bases). Germline CDR1 and CDR2: MNHNY and SVGAGI (reference sequence). This CDR3 comprises 14 residues. V was pared by 7 bases and J by 6 bases, with 15 bases between. The CDR3 sequence is CASTPSRGAGELFF. The CDR3 nucleotides are TGTGCCAGCACCCCATCCAGGGGTGCCGGGGAGCTGTTTTTT.

The J gene is TRBJ1-3, the V gene TRBV7-9; D remains unclear. Trimming removed 2 bases at V and 0 bases at J, with 14 bases between. The CDR3 totals 17 residues. Germline CDR1 is SEHNR and CDR2 is FQNEAQ (reference sequence). The CDR3 DNA is TGTGCCAGCAGCTTAATTACCCTAGTTTACTCTGGAAACACCATATATTTT. Translated: CASSLITLVYSGNTIYF.

This clonotype was observed at least ten times. The chain is built from TRBV5-1 and TRBJ2-1, with D perhaps TRBD2 (6 bases). Trimming shortened V by 4 bases and J by 7 bases, and 15 bases separated the two germline ends. Germline CDR1 is SGHRS and CDR2 is YFSETQ. This CDR3 is built from 14 residues. For the CDR3, the DNA is TGCGCCAGCAGCCCCGGTAGCCGGGGGAATGAGCAGTTCTTC. Amino acid sequence: CASSPGSRGNEQFF.

This clonotype was counted between two and nine times. This chain links TRBV4-1 with TRBJ2-3, with TRBD1 matching over 7 bases. Germline assignment: CDR1 MGHRA and CDR2 YSYEKL. Trimming cost V 0 bases and J 7 bases; bases outside gene matches: 10. This CDR3 comprises 16 residues. CDR3: CASSQDLGTARNTQYF. The CDR3 DNA is TGCGCCAGCAGCCAAGATTTGGGGACAGCAAGGAATACGCAGTATTTT.

The chain joins TRBV12-3 or TRBV12-4 to TRBJ2-1, with a possible D match to TRBD1 (6 bases). The CDR3 runs 15 residues. Trimming shortened V by 6 bases and J by 1 base, and 13 bases separated the two germline ends. CDR3 in DNA: TGTGCCAGCAGCCCTAACAGGGTGTCCTACAATGAGCAGTTCTTC. Amino acid sequence: CASSPNRVSYNEQFF.

This rearrangement joins TRBV10-3 to TRBJ2-7; 12 nucleotides line up with TRBD1. Losses at the gene ends were 6 bases for V and 5 bases for J; bases not matched to a gene: 5. The CDR3 spans 14 residues. Germline CDR1 reads ENHRY; CDR2 reads SYGVKD. The CDR3 loop is CAIRGQGAADEQYV. CDR3 DNA sequence: TGTGCCATCAGGGGACAGGGGGCGGCAGACGAGCAGTACGTC.

This clonotype has a handful of counts. This sequence joins TRBV7-9 and TRBJ1-2; D is ambiguous. V was trimmed by 5 bases and J by 5 bases, leaving 9 bases between them. Germline V lookup: CDR1 SEHNR, CDR2 FQNEAQ (reference sequence). CDR3 length: 12 residues. The CDR3 nucleotides are TGTGCCAGCAGCACGGACTTTTATGGCTACACCTTC. Amino acid sequence: CASSTDFYGYTF.

This clonotype was seen ten or more times. The rearrangement links TRBV7-2 to TRBJ1-1, with D unresolved. From germline, CDR1 is SGHTA and CDR2 FQGNSA. This CDR3 contains 14 residues. Trimming pared 1 base from V and 1 base from J, leaving 7 bases between. CDR3 sequence: CASSLGRTNTEAFF. The DNA of the CDR3 is TGTGCCAGCAGCTTAGGACGGACGAACACTGAAGCTTTCTTT. The full variable domain, completed using reference TRBV7-2 and TRBJ1-1, is GAGVSQSPSNKVTEKGKDVELRCDPISGHTALYWYRQSLGQGLEFLIYFQGNSAPDKSGLPSDRFSAERTGGSVSTLTIQRTQQEDSAVYLCASSLGRTNTEAFFGQGTRLTVV.

This clonotype was recorded a few times. V gene TRBV7-2 combines with J gene TRBJ2-7; D is perhaps TRBD1 (5 bases). From germline, CDR1 is SGHTA and CDR2 FQGNSA. The V gene lost 4 bases and the J gene lost 4 bases, with 14 bases spanning the gap. The CDR3 runs 14 residues. The CDR3 DNA is TGTGCCAGCAGCTCGCAGGGTGTCGAGTACGAGCAGTACTTC. Amino acid sequence: CASSSQGVEYEQYF.

This clonotype was detected a few times. The CDR3 coding sequence is TGTGCCAGCAGCTTGCCAGGGGAGCAGTTCTTC. This encodes CASSLPGEQFF. The chain has TRBV5-6 and TRBJ2-1; perhaps TRBD1 as D (5 bases). Trimming pared 1 base from V and 10 bases from J, leaving 6 bases between. The CDR3 is 11 residues long. Germline V gene lookup returns CDR1 SGHDT and CDR2 YYEEEE.

The genes are TRBV5-1 and TRBJ2-6; either TRBD1 or TRBD2 may supply D (6 bases each). Germline loops: CDR1 SGHRS, CDR2 YFSETQ. The CDR3 has 17 residues. The V and J ends lost 5 bases and 4 bases respectively, with 19 bases between them. The CDR3 DNA follows: TGCGCCAGCAGGTACACGGGGGCACCCTCGGGGGCCAACGTCCTGACTTTC. Encoded protein: CASRYTGAPSGANVLTF.

The J gene is TRBJ1-6, the V gene TRBV28, with TRBD1 identical over 7 bases. The CDR3 length is 14 residues. V trimming: 6 bases; J trimming: 9 bases; junction bases outside the gene matches: 8. The germline CDR1 and CDR2 sequences are MDHEN and SYDVKM. CDR3 sequence (DNA): TGTGCCAGCAGCTCGGGACAGCAAGTTTCACCCCTCCACTTT. Its protein product is CASSSGQQVSPLHF.

The rearrangement links TRBV6-2 or TRBV6-3 to TRBJ2-1; D uncertain. Per germline, CDR1 MNHEY and CDR2 SVGEGT. V was clipped by 6 bases and J by 6 bases, with 12 bases between them. The CDR3 covers 13 residues. The CDR3 DNA follows: TGTGCCAGCAGACTCCAGCTACTCAATGAGCAGTTCTTC. This translates into CASRLQLLNEQFF.

This clonotype came up many times. The chain couples TRBV4-2 to TRBJ2-2; 7 nucleotides match TRBD1. V trimming: 2 bases; J trimming: 5 bases; junction bases outside the gene matches: 2. Germline V gene sequence: CDR1 LGHNA, CDR2 YNFKEQ. The CDR3 totals 14 residues. In DNA form, the CDR3 reads TGTGCCAGCAGCCAATCAGGGGGAACCGGGGAGCTGTTTTTT. This codes for CASSQSGGTGELFF.

This clonotype has just one count. The chain's CDR3 is CASSPDRGETPLHF. The CDR3 coding sequence is TGTGCCAGCAGCCCCGACAGGGGAGAGACACCCCTCCACTTT. The gene calls are TRBV7-9 and TRBJ1-6; 8 bases fit TRBD1. The CDR3 covers 14 residues. V shed 5 bases and J 11 bases; nucleotides not matched to a gene: 8. Per the germline V gene, CDR1 is SEHNR and CDR2 is FQNEAQ (reference sequence).

This clonotype has a count of ten or more. CDR3 sequence reads: CASSPKLKPRGLGELFF. The DNA for the CDR3 is TGTGCCAGCAGCCCCAAACTAAAGCCAAGGGGCCTCGGGGAGCTGTTTTTT. This chain links TRBV7-3 with TRBJ2-2; D possibly corresponds to TRBD1 (5 bases). CDR1 and CDR2 from the germline V gene are SGHTA and FQGTGA. V dropped 5 bases and J dropped 7 bases, with 23 bases sitting between them. The CDR3 runs 17 residues.

In the case of this clonotype: It may be a read error: a sequence one base away is much more abundant. The genes are TRBV7-9 and TRBJ2-3; D is undetermined. The DNA matches TRBJ1-5 better at its end, which makes the J call doubtful. The CDR3 covers 12 residues. Germline V gene lookup returns CDR1 SEHNR and CDR2 FQNEAQ (reference sequence). The CDR3 nucleotides read TGTGCCAGCAGCGGCATTTCGAATACGCAGCATTTT. It translates to CASSGISNTQHF.

This clonotype showed up just a few times. For the CDR3, the DNA is TGCAGTGCTAGAGGGACTAGCGGGCGACGGGAGACCCAGTACTTC. Its protein is CSARGTSGRRETQYF. V is TRBV20-1 and J is TRBJ2-5; 11 bases align to TRBD2. The CDR3 runs 15 residues. Trimming removed 1 base from V and 5 bases from J; junction bases left unmatched: 6. Germline CDR1 is DFQATT and CDR2 is SNEGSKA (reference sequence).